This T cell receptor beta chain stems from a study of CXCR3-negative and CXCR3-positive naive CD8 T cells. Overall study context: Each library held about 1.5 +/- 0.3 million TRB reads, about 140 million in total.

Details on this clonotype: The antigen is not known.

Study results and caveats: CXCR3-positive naive cells carried more hydrophobic TRB CDR3s than CXCR3-negative ones. Naive subsets showed comparable surface CD5, and TCR interaction strength was also inferred from TRB CDR3 physicochemistry.

From germline, CDR1 is MNHEY and CDR2 SVGAGI. This CDR3 spans 16 amino acids. Within the CD8+ T cell compartment, naive cells were CD45RO-CCR7+CD27+CD95-. cDNA libraries for TRB were generated by 5' RACE incorporating UMI labels. TCRdb reanalyzed the 5' RACE reads, giving one entry per CDR3 protein sequence and no DNA. Here the sample table reports about 40,000 distinct CDR3 sequences. The genes are TRBV6-5 and TRBJ2-1; with no DNA, the TCRdb D assignment of TRBD2 cannot be verified. The clonotype was recovered from a human donor in good health. Some clones in this sample may be carry-over from other donors' samples. Sequencing input: naive CXCR3- CD8+ T cells from blood. The sample's subset: CD45RO-CCR7+CD27+CD95- naive CD8+ T cells lacking CXCR3 (TNR3-). CDR3 protein: CASSYTGTSGYNEQFF.